This TCR beta chain was retrieved from a study of CD8+ T cells in alopecia areata. Sequencing used cDNA as its template, made by extracting RNA and reverse transcribing it. Profiled with immunoSEQ multiplex PCR; TCRdb holds only in-frame clones, not every one. The sample has roughly 200,000 clones, 53% seen once. The sample's treatment: oral pan-JAK inhibitor, 5-10 mg twice daily. The CDR3 runs to 16 residues. The ends were cut back, 5 bases at V and 1 base at J, with 15 bases in the middle. CDR1 is MNHEY, CDR2 SMNVEV, per germline (reference sequence). The chain is built from TRBV27 and TRBJ1-5, with D perhaps TRBD1 (5 bases). The TCR was taken from a human donor with alopecia areata. Source: CD8+ T cells sorted from blood, taken at week 24, from a patient treated with tofacitinib. The CDR3 nucleotides read TGTGCCAGCAGTGACGCGTGGGGGTCGAGCAATCAGCCCCAGCATTTT. Protein product: CASSDAWGSSNQPQHF.